This T cell receptor (beta chain) was found in a study of CD8+ T cells in alopecia areata. The treatment here: oral pan-JAK inhibitor, 5-10 mg twice daily. General observations from the study: While tofacitinib was given, many expanded lesional clones persisted in scalp and blood. For lesional scalp, especially alopecia totalis/universalis, clonality was higher than in normal scalp.

Extraction of RNA preceded its reverse transcription into cDNA, which served as the sequencing template. Using immunoSEQ multiplex PCR, the repertoire was profiled, and TCRdb retains in-frame clones only, with some absent. Of roughly 200,000 clones listed, 53% are singletons. Germline CDR1 is GTSNPN and CDR2 is SVGIG (reference sequence). Trimming took 1 base from V and 5 from J, leaving 5 bases between them. The CDR3 runs to 12 residues. On this clone itself: What it binds is unknown. Other DNA sequences within the sample encode an identical CDR3.

This chain joins TRBV30 and TRBJ2-2; D remains ambiguous. Sequencing was performed on CD8+ T cells sorted from blood, taken at week 24, from a patient treated with tofacitinib. The origin of this receptor is a human donor with alopecia areata. In nucleotides, the CDR3 is TGTGCCTGGAGTGGGGGAACCGGGGAGCTGTTTTTT. Residues: CAWSGGTGELFF.